These T cell receptor beta chains were read from a single sample in a study of OX40 agonist ivuxolimab in advanced cancers. The data were produced by immunoSEQ multiplex PCR, yet TCRdb's version contains in-frame clones alone and is incomplete. Of roughly 5,000 clones listed, roughly two thirds are singletons. Sequencing was performed on CD4+ or CD8+ T cells sorted from blood, taken in a trial of the OX40 agonist ivuxolimab. The receptors here all came from an adult with an advanced solid tumor such as melanoma, head and neck, liver or kidney cancer. The CDR3 runs from the conserved cysteine through the conserved F or W. D genes are given only for firm matches. Clone size is given for some rows only: seen once, a few or many times, or a class if the clone is expanded.

.,TRBV9,TRBJ1-2,TRBD1,15,TGTGCCAGCAGCGCAGGACAGGGTGGTAACTATGGCTACACCTTC,CASSAGQGGNYGYTF
.,TRBV10-3,TRBJ2-3,.,11,TGTGCCACGTTAGTGGCAGATACGCAGTATTTT,CATLVADTQYF
.,TRBV7-1,TRBJ2-7,TRBD1,17,TGTGCCAGCAGCCTGAGACACGAACCCGGGACAGGGGCCGAGCAGTACTTC,CASSLRHEPGTGAEQYF
.,TRBV5-3,TRBJ1-5,TRBD1,17,TGTGCCAGAAGCCCCATTAAGGACAGGGCGCTCAATCAGCCCCAGCATTTT,CARSPIKDRALNQPQHF
.,TRBV4-3,TRBJ1-1,.,12,TGCGCCAGCCCTCAGAGGAACACTGAAGCTTTCTTT,CASPQRNTEAFF
.,TRBV27,TRBJ1-6,.,13,TGTGCCAGCAGTCTGAGCTCTAATTCACCCCTCCACTTT,CASSLSSNSPLHF
few,TRBV27,TRBJ2-2,.,14,TGTGCCAGCAGTTTAGGGGCCGCAGCAAGGGAGCTGTTTTTT,CASSLGAAARELFF
few,TRBV9,TRBJ2-3,TRBD2,16,TGTGCCAGCAGCGTAAGAGGACTAGCTCTCACAGATACGCAGTATTTT,CASSVRGLALTDTQYF
.,TRBV28,TRBJ1-2,.,14,TGTGCCAGCGGGCCCAACAGGGAGGACTATGGCTACACCTTC,CASGPNREDYGYTF
few,TRBV5-1,TRBJ1-5,TRBD1,16,TGCGCCAGCAGCCTAACCCCGGACAGGGTTGGCCAGCCCCAGCATTTT,CASSLTPDRVGQPQHF
.,TRBV4-3,TRBJ2-7,.,15,TGCGCCAGCAGCCAAGATAGGAAAGGGACATACGAGCAGTACTTC,CASSQDRKGTYEQYF
.,TRBV7-6,TRBJ2-5,TRBD1,15,TGTGCCAGCAGCTGGGGACAGGGCCCACAAGAGACCCAGTACTTC,CASSWGQGPQETQYF
once,TRBV5-4,TRBJ2-1,.,13,TGTGCCAGCAGCTTCACCGAATACAATGAGCAGTTCTTC,CASSFTEYNEQFF
.,TRBV15,TRBJ2-1,TRBD2,16,TGTGCCACCAGCAGAGATCTCACTAGCGGGGGGGTTGAGCAGTTCTTC,CATSRDLTSGGVEQFF